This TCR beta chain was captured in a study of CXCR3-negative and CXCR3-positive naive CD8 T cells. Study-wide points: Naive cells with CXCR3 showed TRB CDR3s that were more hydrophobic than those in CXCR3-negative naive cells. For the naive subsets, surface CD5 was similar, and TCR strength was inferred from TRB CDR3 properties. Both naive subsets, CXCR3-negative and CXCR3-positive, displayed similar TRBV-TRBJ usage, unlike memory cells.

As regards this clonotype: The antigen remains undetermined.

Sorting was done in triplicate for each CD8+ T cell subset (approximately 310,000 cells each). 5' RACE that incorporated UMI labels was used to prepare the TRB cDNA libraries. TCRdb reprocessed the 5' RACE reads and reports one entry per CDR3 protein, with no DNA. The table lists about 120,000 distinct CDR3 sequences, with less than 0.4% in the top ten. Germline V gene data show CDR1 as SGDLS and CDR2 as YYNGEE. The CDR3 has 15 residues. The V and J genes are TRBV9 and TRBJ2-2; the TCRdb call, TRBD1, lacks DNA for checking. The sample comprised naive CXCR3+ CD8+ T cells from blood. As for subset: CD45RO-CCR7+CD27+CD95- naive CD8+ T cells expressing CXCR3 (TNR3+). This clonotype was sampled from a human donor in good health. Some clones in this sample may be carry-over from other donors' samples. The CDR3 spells CASSVGGISTGVLFF.